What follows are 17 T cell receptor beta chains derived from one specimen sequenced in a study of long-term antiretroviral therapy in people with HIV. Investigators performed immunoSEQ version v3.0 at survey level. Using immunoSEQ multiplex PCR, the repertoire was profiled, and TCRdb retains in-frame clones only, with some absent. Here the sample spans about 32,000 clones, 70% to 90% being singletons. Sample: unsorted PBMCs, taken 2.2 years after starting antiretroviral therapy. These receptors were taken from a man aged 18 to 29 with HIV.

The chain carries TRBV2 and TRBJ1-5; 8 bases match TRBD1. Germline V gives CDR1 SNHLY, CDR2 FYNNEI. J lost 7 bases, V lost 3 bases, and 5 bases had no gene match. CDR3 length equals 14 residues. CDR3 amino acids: CASSEQGARQPQHF. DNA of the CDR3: TGTGCCAGCAGTGAGCAGGGGGCAAGGCAGCCCCAGCATTTT.

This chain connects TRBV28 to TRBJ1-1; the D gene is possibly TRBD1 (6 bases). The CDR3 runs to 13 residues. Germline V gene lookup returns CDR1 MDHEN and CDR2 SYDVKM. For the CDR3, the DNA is TGTGCAGTTACAGCGGGGGCATGGACTGAAGCTTTCTTT. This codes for CAVTAGAWTEAFF.

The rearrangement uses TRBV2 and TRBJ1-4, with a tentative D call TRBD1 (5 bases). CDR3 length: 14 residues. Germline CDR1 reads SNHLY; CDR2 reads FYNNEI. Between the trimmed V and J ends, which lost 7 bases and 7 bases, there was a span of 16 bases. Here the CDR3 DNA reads TGTGCCAGCAATCCTACAGGTCGAGGTGAAAAACTGTTTTTT. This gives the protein CASNPTGRGEKLFF.

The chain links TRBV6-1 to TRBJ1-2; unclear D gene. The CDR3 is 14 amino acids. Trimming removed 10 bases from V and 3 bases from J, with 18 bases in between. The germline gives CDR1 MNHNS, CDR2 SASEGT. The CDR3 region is CATRRDVVYYGYTF. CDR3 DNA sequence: TGTGCCACCCGCCGGGATGTCGTATACTATGGCTACACCTTC.

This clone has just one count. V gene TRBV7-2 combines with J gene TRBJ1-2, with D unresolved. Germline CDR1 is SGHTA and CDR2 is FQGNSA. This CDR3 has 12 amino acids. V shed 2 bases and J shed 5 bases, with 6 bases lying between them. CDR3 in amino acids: CASSLLNYGYTF. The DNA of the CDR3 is TGTGCCAGCAGCTTATTGAATTATGGCTACACCTTC.

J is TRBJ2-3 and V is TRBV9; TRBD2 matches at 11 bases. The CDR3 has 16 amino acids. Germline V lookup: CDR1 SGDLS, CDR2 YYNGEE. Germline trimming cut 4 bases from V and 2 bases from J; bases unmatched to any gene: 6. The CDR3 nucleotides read TGTGCCAGCAGCACTTGGACTAGCGGGTTCACAGATACGCAGTATTTT. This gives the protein CASSTWTSGFTDTQYF.

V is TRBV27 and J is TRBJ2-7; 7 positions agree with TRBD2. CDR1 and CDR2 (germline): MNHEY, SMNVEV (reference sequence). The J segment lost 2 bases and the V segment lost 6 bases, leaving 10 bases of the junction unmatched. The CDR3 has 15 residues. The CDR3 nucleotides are TGTGCCAGCAGCCCCGACGGAGCGGGGCCCTACGAGCAGTACTTC. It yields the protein CASSPDGAGPYEQYF.

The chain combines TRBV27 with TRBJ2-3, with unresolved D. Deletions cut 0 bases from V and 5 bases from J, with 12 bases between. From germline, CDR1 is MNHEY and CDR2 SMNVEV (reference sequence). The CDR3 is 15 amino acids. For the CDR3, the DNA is TGTGCCAGCAGTTTATCGGCAGCTCTCGGAGATACGCAGTATTTT. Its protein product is CASSLSAALGDTQYF.

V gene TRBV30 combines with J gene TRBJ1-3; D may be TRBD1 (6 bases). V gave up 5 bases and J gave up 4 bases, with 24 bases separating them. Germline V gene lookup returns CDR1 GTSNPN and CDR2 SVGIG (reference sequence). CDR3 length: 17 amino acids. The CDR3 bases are TGTGCCTGGTCGAGACCCAGGGGACCGGCGGGGGGAAACACCATATATTTT. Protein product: CAWSRPRGPAGGNTIYF.

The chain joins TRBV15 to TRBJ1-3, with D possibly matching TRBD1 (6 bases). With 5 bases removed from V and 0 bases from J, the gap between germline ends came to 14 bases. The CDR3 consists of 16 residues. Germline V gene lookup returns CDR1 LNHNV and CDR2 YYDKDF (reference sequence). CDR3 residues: CATSREGGHSGNTIYF. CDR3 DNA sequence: TGTGCCACCAGCCGGGAAGGGGGGCACTCTGGAAACACCATATATTTT.

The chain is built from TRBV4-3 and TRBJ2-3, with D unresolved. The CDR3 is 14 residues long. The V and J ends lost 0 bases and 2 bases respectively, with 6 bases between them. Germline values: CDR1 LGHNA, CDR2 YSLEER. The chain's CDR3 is CASSQDRLTDTQYF. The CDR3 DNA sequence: TGCGCCAGCAGCCAAGATAGACTCACAGATACGCAGTATTTT.

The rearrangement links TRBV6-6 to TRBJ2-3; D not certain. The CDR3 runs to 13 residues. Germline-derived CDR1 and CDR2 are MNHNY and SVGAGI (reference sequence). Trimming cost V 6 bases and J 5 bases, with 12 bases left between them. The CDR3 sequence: CASSYDTLDTQYF. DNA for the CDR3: TGTGCCAGCAGCTACGATACGTTAGATACGCAGTATTTT.

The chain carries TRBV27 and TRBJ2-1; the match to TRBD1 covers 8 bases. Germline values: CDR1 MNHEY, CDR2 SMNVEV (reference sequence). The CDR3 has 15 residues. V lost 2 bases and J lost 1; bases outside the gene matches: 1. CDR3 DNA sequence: TGTGCCAGCAGTTTACAGGGGGCTTCCTACAATGAGCAGTTCTTC. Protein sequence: CASSLQGASYNEQFF.

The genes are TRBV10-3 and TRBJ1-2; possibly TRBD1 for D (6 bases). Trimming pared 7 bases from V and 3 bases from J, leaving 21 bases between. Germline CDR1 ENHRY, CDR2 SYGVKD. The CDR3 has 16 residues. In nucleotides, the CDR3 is TGTGCCATCATGTCCGTCTTGGGGGCGCGAGACTATGGCTACACCTTC. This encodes CAIMSVLGARDYGYTF.

The CDR3 DNA follows: TGTGCCAGCAGCTTGACAGGACAGGTCAATCAGCCCCAGCATTTT. This translates into CASSLTGQVNQPQHF. The chain is built from TRBV7-8 and TRBJ1-5; the match to TRBD1 covers 7 bases. The CDR3 sequence is 15 residues long. Per germline, CDR1 SGHVS and CDR2 FQNEAQ. Unmatched junction bases numbered 5, after V lost 3 bases and J lost 3 bases.

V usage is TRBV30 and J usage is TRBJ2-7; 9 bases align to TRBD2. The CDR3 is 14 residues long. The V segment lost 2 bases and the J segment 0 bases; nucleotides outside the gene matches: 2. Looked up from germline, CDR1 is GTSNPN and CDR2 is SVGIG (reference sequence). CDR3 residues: CAWSLAGPSYEQYF. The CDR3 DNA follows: TGTGCCTGGAGTCTAGCGGGGCCCTCCTACGAGCAGTACTTC.

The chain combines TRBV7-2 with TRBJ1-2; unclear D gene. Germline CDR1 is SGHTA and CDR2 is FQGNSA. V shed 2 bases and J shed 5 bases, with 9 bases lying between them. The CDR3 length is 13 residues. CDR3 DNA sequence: TGTGCCAGCAGCTTACCTCCCGTATATGGCTACACCTTC. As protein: CASSLPPVYGYTF.